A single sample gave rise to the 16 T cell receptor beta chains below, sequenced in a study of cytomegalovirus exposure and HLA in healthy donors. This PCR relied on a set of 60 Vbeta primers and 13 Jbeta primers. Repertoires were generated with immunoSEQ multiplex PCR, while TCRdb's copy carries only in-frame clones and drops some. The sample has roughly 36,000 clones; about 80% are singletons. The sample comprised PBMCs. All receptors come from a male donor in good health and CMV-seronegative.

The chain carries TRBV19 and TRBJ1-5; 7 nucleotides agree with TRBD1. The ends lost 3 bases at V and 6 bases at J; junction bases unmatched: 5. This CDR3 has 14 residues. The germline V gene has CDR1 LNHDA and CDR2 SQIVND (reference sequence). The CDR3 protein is CASSIGTESQPQHF. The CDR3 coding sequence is TGTGCCAGTAGTATTGGGACAGAGAGTCAGCCCCAGCATTTT.

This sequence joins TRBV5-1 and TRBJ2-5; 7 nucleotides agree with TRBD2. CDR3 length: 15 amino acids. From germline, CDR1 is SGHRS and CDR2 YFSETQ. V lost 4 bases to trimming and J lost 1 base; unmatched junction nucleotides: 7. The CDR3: CASSTQAGPQETQYF. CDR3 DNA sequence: TGCGCCAGCAGCACACAAGCGGGACCCCAAGAGACCCAGTACTTC.

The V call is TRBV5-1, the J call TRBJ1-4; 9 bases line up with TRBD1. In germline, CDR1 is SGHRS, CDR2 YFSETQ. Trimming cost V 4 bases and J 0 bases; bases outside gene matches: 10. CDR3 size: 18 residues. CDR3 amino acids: CASSADRGQGATNEKLFF. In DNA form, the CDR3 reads TGCGCCAGCAGCGCCGATAGGGGACAGGGAGCAACTAATGAAAAACTGTTTTTT. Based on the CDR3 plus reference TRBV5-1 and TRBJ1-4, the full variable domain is KAGVTQTPRYLIKTRGQQVTLSCSPISGHRSVSWYQQTPGQGLQFLFEYFSETQRNKGNFPGRFSGRQFSNSRSEMNVSTLELGDSALYLCASSADRGQGATNEKLFFGSGTQLSVL.

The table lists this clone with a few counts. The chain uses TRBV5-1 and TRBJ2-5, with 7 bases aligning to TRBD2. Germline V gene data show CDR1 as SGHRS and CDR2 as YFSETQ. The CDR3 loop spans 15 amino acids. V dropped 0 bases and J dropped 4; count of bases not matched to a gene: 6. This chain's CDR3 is CASSLVPGGRETQYF. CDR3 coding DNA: TGCGCCAGCAGCTTGGTCCCTGGCGGGAGAGAGACCCAGTACTTC.

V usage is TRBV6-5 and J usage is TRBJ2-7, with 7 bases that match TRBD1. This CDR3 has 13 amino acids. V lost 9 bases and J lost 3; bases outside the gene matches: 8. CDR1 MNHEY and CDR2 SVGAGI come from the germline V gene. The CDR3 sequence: CASYTGANYEQYF. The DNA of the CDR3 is TGTGCCAGTTATACAGGGGCTAACTACGAGCAGTACTTC.

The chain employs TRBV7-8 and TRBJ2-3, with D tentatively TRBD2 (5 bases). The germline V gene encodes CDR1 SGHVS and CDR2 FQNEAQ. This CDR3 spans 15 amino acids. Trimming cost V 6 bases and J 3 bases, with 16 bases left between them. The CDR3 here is CASSPGIGWTDTQYF. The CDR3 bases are TGTGCCAGCAGTCCCGGGATAGGGTGGACAGATACGCAGTATTTT.

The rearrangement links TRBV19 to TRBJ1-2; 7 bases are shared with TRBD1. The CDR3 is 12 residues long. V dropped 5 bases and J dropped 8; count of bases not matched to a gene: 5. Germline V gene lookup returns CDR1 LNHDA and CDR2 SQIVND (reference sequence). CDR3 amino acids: CASSQQGRGYTF. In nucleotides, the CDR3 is TGTGCCAGTAGTCAACAGGGGAGAGGCTACACCTTC.

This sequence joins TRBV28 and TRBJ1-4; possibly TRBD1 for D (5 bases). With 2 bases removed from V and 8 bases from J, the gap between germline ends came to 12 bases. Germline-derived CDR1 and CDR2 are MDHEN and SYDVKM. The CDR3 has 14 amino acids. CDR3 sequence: CASSLGREGEKLFF. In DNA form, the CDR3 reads TGTGCCAGCAGTTTAGGAAGGGAGGGGGAAAAACTGTTTTTT.

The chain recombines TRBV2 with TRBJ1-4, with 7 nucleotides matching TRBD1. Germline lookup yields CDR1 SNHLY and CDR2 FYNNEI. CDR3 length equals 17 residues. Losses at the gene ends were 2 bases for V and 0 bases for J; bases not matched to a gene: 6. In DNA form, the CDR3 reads TGTGCCAGCAGTGAATACAGGGGTGATACAACTAATGAAAAACTGTTTTTT. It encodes CASSEYRGDTTNEKLFF. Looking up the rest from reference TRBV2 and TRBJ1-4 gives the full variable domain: EPEVTQTPSHQVTQMGQEVILRCVPISNHLYFYWYRQILGQKVEFLVSFYNNEISEKSEIFDDQFSVERPDGSNFTLKIRSTKLEDSAMYFCASSEYRGDTTNEKLFFGSGTQLSVL.

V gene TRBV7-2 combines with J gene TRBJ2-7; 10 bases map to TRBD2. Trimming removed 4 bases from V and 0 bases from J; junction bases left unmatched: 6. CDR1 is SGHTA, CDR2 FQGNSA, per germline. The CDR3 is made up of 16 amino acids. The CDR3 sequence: CASSYESGRASYEQYF. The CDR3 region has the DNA TGTGCCAGCAGCTATGAAAGCGGGAGGGCCTCCTACGAGCAGTACTTC. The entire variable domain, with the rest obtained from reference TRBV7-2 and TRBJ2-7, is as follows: GAGVSQSPSNKVTEKGKDVELRCDPISGHTALYWYRQSLGQGLEFLIYFQGNSAPDKSGLPSDRFSAERTGGSVSTLTIQRTQQEDSAVYLCASSYESGRASYEQYFGPGTRLTVT.

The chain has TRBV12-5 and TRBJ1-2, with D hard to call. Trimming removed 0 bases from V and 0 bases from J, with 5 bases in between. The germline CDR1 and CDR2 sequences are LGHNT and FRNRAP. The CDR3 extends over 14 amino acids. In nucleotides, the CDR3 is TGTGCTAGTGGTTTGGTAAGCCCTAACTATGGCTACACCTTC. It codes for CASGLVSPNYGYTF.

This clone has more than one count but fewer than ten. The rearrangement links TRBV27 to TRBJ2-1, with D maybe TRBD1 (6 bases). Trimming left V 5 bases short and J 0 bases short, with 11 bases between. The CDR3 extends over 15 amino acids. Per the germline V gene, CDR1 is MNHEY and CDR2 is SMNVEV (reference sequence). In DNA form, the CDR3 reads TGTGCCAGCAGTCCCCAGGGGATCTCCTACAATGAGCAGTTCTTC. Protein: CASSPQGISYNEQFF.

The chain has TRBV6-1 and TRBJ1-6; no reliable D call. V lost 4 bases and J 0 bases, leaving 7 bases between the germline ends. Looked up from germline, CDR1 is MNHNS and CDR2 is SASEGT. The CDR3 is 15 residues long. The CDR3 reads CASSGSSSYNSPLHF. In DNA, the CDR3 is TGTGCCAGCAGTGGTTCCAGCTCCTATAATTCACCCCTCCACTTT.

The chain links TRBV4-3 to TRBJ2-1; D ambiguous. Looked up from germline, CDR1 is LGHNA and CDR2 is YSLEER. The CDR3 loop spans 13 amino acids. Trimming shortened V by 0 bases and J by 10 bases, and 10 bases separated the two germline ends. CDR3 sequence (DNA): TGCGCCAGCAGCCAAGAGAGAGTTTACGAGCAGTTCTTC. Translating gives CASSQERVYEQFF.

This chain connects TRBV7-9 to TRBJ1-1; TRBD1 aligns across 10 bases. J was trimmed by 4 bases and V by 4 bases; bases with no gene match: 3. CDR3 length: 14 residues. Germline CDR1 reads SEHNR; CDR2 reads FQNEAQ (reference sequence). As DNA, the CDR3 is TGTGCCAGCAGCTGGGGACAGGGGAGCACTGAAGCTTTCTTT. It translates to CASSWGQGSTEAFF.

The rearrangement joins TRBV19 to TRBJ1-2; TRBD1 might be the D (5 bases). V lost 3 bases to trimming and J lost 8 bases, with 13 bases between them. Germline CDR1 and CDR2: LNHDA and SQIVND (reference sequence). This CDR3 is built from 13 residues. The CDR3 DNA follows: TGTGCCAGTAGTATTTCGACAGTGGACGGCTACACCTTC. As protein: CASSISTVDGYTF.